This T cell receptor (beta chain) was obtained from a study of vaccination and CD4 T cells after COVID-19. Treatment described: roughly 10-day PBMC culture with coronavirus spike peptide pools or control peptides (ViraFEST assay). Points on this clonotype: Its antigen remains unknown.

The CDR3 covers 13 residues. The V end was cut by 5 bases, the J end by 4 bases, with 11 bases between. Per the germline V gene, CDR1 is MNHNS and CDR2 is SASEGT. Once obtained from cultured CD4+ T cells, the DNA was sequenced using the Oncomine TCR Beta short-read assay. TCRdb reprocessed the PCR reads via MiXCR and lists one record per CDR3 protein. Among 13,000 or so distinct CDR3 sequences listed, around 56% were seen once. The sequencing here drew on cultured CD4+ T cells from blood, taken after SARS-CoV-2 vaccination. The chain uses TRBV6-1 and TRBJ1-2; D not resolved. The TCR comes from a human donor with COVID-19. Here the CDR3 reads CASSLHPSYGYTF. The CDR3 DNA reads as TGTGCCAGCAGTCTACACCCCAGCTATGGCTACACCTTC.